These T cell receptor beta chains were read from a single sample in a study of technical replicates of blood from several donors. Assay: immunoSEQ multiplex PCR; the TCRdb copy retains only in-frame clones and omits some. The sample records about 66,000 clones, more than 75% being singletons. Material for sequencing was PBMCs. These TCRs come from a human donor in good health. Some clones in this sample may be carry-over from other donors' samples. CDR3s include the opening cysteine and the closing phenylalanine or tryptophan. A D gene is named only where the DNA matches it firmly. For some rows the clone size is stated as once, few or many, or as a class when expanded; others skip it.

j_call d_call v_call clone_size cdr3_nt cdr3_aa
TRBJ1-2 TRBD1 TRBV19 - TGTGCCAGTAGTATGGACAGGGTTCGGGGCTACACCTTC CASSMDRVRGYTF
TRBJ2-5 TRBD2 TRBV9 - TGTGCCAGCAGCGTAGCCAGCGGGGGGGTCCAAGAGACCCAGTACTTC CASSVASGGVQETQYF
TRBJ2-1 - TRBV4-3 - TGCGCCAGCAGCCAAGACAATCCCGTCAGCTCCTACAATGAGCAGTTCTTC CASSQDNPVSSYNEQFF
TRBJ2-5 - TRBV7-3 once TGTGCCAGCAGCCGTACGGGACTCCGCCAAGAGACCCAGTACTTC CASSRTGLRQETQYF
TRBJ1-1 - TRBV21-1 - TGTGCCAGCAGCAAAGCGAGGGGGGGCGCGACCCCTGAAGCTTTCTTT CASSKARGGATPEAFF
TRBJ1-1 TRBD1 TRBV10-3 - TGTGCCATCAGTGACCCAGGGGGGATCCCTACGGGGGCTTTCTTT CAISDPGGIPTGAFF
TRBJ2-6 TRBD2 TRBV11-2 - TGTGCCAGCAGCCCCAGGGAGGGTGGGGCCAACGTCCTGACTTTC CASSPREGGANVLTF
TRBJ2-7 - TRBV20-1 - TGCAGTGCCGACGGACAGTACGAGCAGTACTTC CSADGQYEQYF
TRBJ2-7 - TRBV27 - TGTGCCAGCAGTCCCCCTACAGGGCTAGGCGAGCAGTACTTC CASSPPTGLGEQYF
TRBJ2-3 TRBD2 TRBV27 once TGTGCCAGCAGTTTCTCTAGCGGCCATGGGGCAGATACGCAGTATTTT CASSFSSGHGADTQYF
TRBJ1-1 - TRBV28 - TGTGCCAGCAGACCGTCGGGGGGGGCTACTGAAGCTTTCTTT CASRPSGGATEAFF
TRBJ2-5 - TRBV7-9 - TGTGCCAGCAGCTTACTTGACAGCCAAGAGACCCAGTACTTC CASSLLDSQETQYF
TRBJ1-2 - TRBV29-1 - TGCAGCGTTGATGGGGAGGCGGGGGTCGGTTTCGGCTATGGCTACACCTTC CSVDGEAGVGFGYGYTF
TRBJ2-5 TRBD1 TRBV7-3 - TGTGCCAGCAGCTTAACGGGGGGACAGGGAAAAGAAGAGACCCAGTACTTC CASSLTGGQGKEETQYF
TRBJ2-3 TRBD2 TRBV7-2 - TGTGCCAGCAGCTTAGTCCCTAGCGGGGGGATGGGGGATACGCAGTATTTT CASSLVPSGGMGDTQYF
TRBJ1-1 TRBD1 TRBV6-4 - TGTGCCAGCAGTGCCGGGACAGTCACTGAAGCTTTCTTT CASSAGTVTEAFF
TRBJ1-2 TRBD1 TRBV2 - TGTGCCAGCAGTGGGACAGGCGCGTACTATGGCTACACCTTC CASSGTGAYYGYTF
TRBJ2-5 - TRBV4-3 once TGCGCCAGCAGCCAAGATTTCCCAGCGGAGTACCAAGAGACCCAGTACTTC CASSQDFPAEYQETQYF
TRBJ2-2 TRBD2 TRBV10-3 - TGTGCCATCAGTGATTTCAAGCGGACTAGCGGGACCACCGGGGAGCTGTTTTTT CAISDFKRTSGTTGELFF
TRBJ2-3 - TRBV5-1 - TGCGCCAGCAGCTTGGGTCCAGGGGCAGATACGCAGTATTTT CASSLGPGADTQYF
TRBJ2-5 - TRBV7-9 - TGTGCCAGCAGCTTAGGTGAGGAGACCCAGTACTTC CASSLGEETQYF
TRBJ2-1 TRBD2 TRBV5-1 - TGCGCCAGCAGCCAATCTAGCGGCCCCAATGAGCAGTTCTTC CASSQSSGPNEQFF
TRBJ2-5 - TRBV7-8 - TGTGCCAGCAGCTTAGGGCAACAAGAGACCCAGTACTTC CASSLGQQETQYF
TRBJ2-1 TRBD2 TRBV6-4 - TGTGCCAGCATTCGTGGGCTAGCGGATTACAATGAGCAGTTCTTC CASIRGLADYNEQFF
TRBJ2-1 TRBD2 TRBV6-7 - TGTGCCAGCAGTGGACCTAGCGGGGGGGAACAGTTCTTC CASSGPSGGEQFF
TRBJ1-2 TRBD1 TRBV7-9 - TGTGCCAGCAGCCCGACAGGGGACTATGGCTACACCTTC CASSPTGDYGYTF
TRBJ2-1 - TRBV7-8 - TGTGCCAGCAGCTTATCTCTGGCGGCCCCCAACAATGAGCAGTTCTTC CASSLSLAAPNNEQFF
TRBJ2-1 - TRBV11-3 - TGTGCCAGCAGCGGCACCTCCTACAATGAGCAGTTCTTC CASSGTSYNEQFF
TRBJ2-4 TRBD2 TRBV4-3 - TGCGCCAGCAGCCAGGTCACGGGGAGCGGGAGAGCCAAAAACATTCAGTACTTC CASSQVTGSGRAKNIQYF
TRBJ1-2 TRBD1 TRBV6-5 - TGTGCCAGCAGTTTTCAGGGGGCGTCAGGTGACTATGGCTACACCTTC CASSFQGASGDYGYTF
TRBJ2-5 TRBD1 TRBV29-1 - TGCAGCGTTGAAGATGCTTGGGACAGGGGTGAAGAGACCCAGTACTTC CSVEDAWDRGEETQYF